The present entry profiles one T cell receptor (beta chain) with its context. The source of the sample is a study of immune evolution from preneoplasia to lung adenocarcinoma. The method was immunoSEQ multiplex PCR; TCRdb's version includes in-frame clones alone and lacks a portion of them. The sample lists about 8,400 clones; under 90% were seen once. This CDR3 contains 13 residues. Germline assignment: CDR1 MNHNS and CDR2 SASEGT. Germline trimming cut 4 bases from V and 10 bases from J; bases unmatched to any gene: 6. This rearrangement joins TRBV6-1 to TRBJ1-1, with 10 nucleotides matching TRBD1. Sequenced input: FFPE invasive lung adenocarcinoma tissue. The TCR sequence derives from a person aged 45-60 years with lung adenocarcinoma. The DNA for the CDR3 is TGTGCCAGCAGTGTTGGGACAGGGGATGGAGCTTTCTTT. This gives the protein CASSVGTGDGAFF.